What follows describes a single TCR beta chain. The data are from a study of cytomegalovirus exposure and HLA in healthy donors. The CDR3 sequence is 13 residues long. The germline CDR1 and CDR2 sequences are SGHNT and YENEEA. Trimming took off 4 bases at V and 4 bases at J, with 7 bases between the two ends. The PCR made use of 60 Vbeta and 13 Jbeta primers. Here immunoSEQ multiplex PCR was the method, and the copy in TCRdb shows in-frame clones only, minus some. The repertoire holds 150,000 or so clones, with around 75% as singletons. This chain joins TRBV11-3 and TRBJ2-2, with a tentative D call TRBD1 (5 bases). The sequenced sample was PBMCs. The clonotype was recovered from a woman aged 18-29 years in good health and CMV-seronegative. The CDR3 sequence is CASSSRVTGELFF. Here the CDR3 DNA reads TGTGCCAGCAGCTCCAGGGTCACCGGGGAGCTGTTTTTT.